The 24 T cell receptor beta chains presented below share a single source sample, sequenced in a study of beta chain features in type 1 diabetes. Every bit of the isolated RNA underwent reverse transcription, so sequencing read expressed TCRB transcripts. The protocol was immunoSEQ multiplex PCR, while the TCRdb copy is restricted to in-frame clones and leaves out a portion. The sample lists roughly 610,000 clones; around 15% were seen once. Sequenced material: naive CD4+ T cells from blood. These receptors originate from a young man in good health.

The chain recombines TRBV30 with TRBJ2-7, with D tentatively TRBD2 (6 bases). The CDR3 totals 14 residues. V was shortened by 2 bases and J by 0 bases, with 11 bases between the two germline ends. Germline loops: CDR1 GTSNPN, CDR2 SVGIG (reference sequence). CDR3: CAWSRGAPSYEQYF. CDR3 nucleotides: TGTGCCTGGAGTCGCGGGGCCCCCTCCTACGAGCAGTACTTC.

The chain couples TRBV27 to TRBJ2-5; D call uncertain. V was cut by 4 bases and J by 4 bases, with 10 bases left in between. Germline V gene lookup returns CDR1 MNHEY and CDR2 SMNVEV (reference sequence). The length of the CDR3 is 13 residues. The CDR3 is CASSWGRAETQYF. CDR3 DNA sequence: TGTGCCAGCAGTTGGGGAAGGGCAGAGACCCAGTACTTC.

This chain joins TRBV19 and TRBJ2-2; the D is unclear. CDR1 is LNHDA and CDR2 is SQIVND in the germline V gene (reference sequence). V gave up 10 bases and J gave up 0 bases, with 9 bases separating them. The CDR3 length is 13 residues. Here the CDR3 reads CAISTTNTGELFF. CDR3 in DNA: TGTGCCATCTCAACTACGAACACCGGGGAGCTGTTTTTT.

J is TRBJ1-1 and V is TRBV7-9; D remains unclear. The CDR3 is made up of 14 amino acids. Germline V lookup: CDR1 SEHNR, CDR2 FQNEAQ (reference sequence). Trimming removed 4 bases at V and 1 base at J, with 10 bases between. The CDR3 reads CASSYGDRNTEAFF. CDR3 nucleotide sequence: TGTGCCAGCAGCTACGGGGATAGGAACACTGAAGCTTTCTTT.

This clone was seen once. The rearrangement uses TRBV11-3 and TRBJ2-7; 8 bases agree with TRBD1. The CDR3 contains 16 residues. Germline assignment: CDR1 SGHNT and CDR2 YENEEA. V trimming: 1 base; J trimming: 2 bases; junction bases outside the gene matches: 7. The CDR3 is CASSLGWTGTPYEQYF. For the CDR3, the DNA is TGTGCCAGCAGCTTAGGCTGGACAGGGACCCCCTACGAGCAGTACTTC.

This clone was found a few times. The rearrangement joins TRBV9 to TRBJ2-2, with 8 nucleotides matching TRBD2. CDR3 length: 16 amino acids. Per germline, CDR1 SGDLS and CDR2 YYNGEE. Losses at the gene ends were 0 bases for V and 7 bases for J; bases not matched to a gene: 8. CDR3 protein: CASSVEASGLVGELFF. The CDR3 bases are TGTGCCAGCAGCGTAGAGGCTAGCGGGCTTGTCGGGGAGCTGTTTTTT.

This clone was recorded a few times. The chain has TRBV7-2 and TRBJ2-3; no clear D. V dropped 5 bases and J dropped 4 bases, with 7 bases sitting between them. The CDR3 is 12 amino acids. CDR1 SGHTA and CDR2 FQGNSA come from the germline V gene. CDR3 residues: CASSLNSDTQYF. The CDR3, as DNA: TGTGCCAGCAGCCTAAACTCAGATACGCAGTATTTT.

Only a few counts were recorded for this clone. This chain uses TRBV18 with TRBJ2-2; D could derive from TRBD1 or TRBD2 (5 bases each). Germline CDR1 is KGHSH and CDR2 is LQKENI. The CDR3 is 17 residues long. Between the trimmed V and J ends, which lost 2 bases and 2 bases, there was a span of 15 bases. The CDR3 sequence is CASSPRSGTTNTGELFF. The CDR3, as DNA: TGTGCCAGCTCACCAAGATCCGGGACCACAAACACCGGGGAGCTGTTTTTT. Based on the CDR3 plus reference TRBV18 and TRBJ2-2, the full variable domain is NAGVMQNPRHLVRRRGQEARLRCSPMKGHSHVYWYRQLPEEGLKFMVYLQKENIIDESGMPKERFSAEFPKEGPSILRIQQVVRGDSAAYFCASSPRSGTTNTGELFFGEGSRLTVL.

In its sample, this clone was seen a few times. This chain connects TRBV7-9 to TRBJ1-2; 8 bases map to TRBD1. Germline CDR1 is SEHNR and CDR2 is FQNEAQ (reference sequence). This CDR3 contains 14 residues. The ends lost 5 bases at V and 5 bases at J; junction bases unmatched: 7. The CDR3 DNA reads as TGTGCCAGCAGCCCCCTAAGACAGGGGTATGGCTACACCTTC. Translation gives CASSPLRQGYGYTF.

The chain links TRBV2 to TRBJ2-1; D uncertain. Trimming left V 3 bases short and J 6 bases short, with 9 bases between. Germline V gene data show CDR1 as SNHLY and CDR2 as FYNNEI. CDR3 length: 13 amino acids. The CDR3 region has the DNA TGTGCCAGCAGTGACGGACGGAGCAATGAGCAGTTCTTC. Translated: CASSDGRSNEQFF.

For this clone: This same CDR3 is encoded by further DNA sequences in the sample. The genes are TRBV28 and TRBJ1-2, with D tentatively TRBD1 (6 bases). Germline-derived CDR1 and CDR2 are MDHEN and SYDVKM. V shed 3 bases and J shed 3 bases, with 8 bases lying between them. The CDR3 totals 13 residues. The CDR3 nucleotides read TGTGCCAGCAGTTTCGGACAGTACTATGGCTACACCTTC. This translates into CASSFGQYYGYTF.

This clone was found a few times. The chain combines TRBV19 with TRBJ2-7, with D unresolved. There are 13 residues in the CDR3. CDR1 is LNHDA and CDR2 is SQIVND in the germline V gene (reference sequence). Trimming stripped 3 bases from V and 1 base from J, with 7 bases between. The CDR3, as DNA: TGTGCCAGTAGTATTAGTGGGTCCTACGAGCAGTACTTC. Its translation is CASSISGSYEQYF.

The CDR3 DNA reads as TGTGCCAGCAGCTTGAACGGGCGGAACACCGGGGAGCTGTTTTTT. Translation gives CASSLNGRNTGELFF. This rearrangement joins TRBV11-2 to TRBJ2-2; no clear D. Trimming cost V 3 bases and J 1 base, with 9 bases left between them. The CDR3 consists of 15 residues. CDR1 is SGHAT, CDR2 FQNNGV, per germline. Variable domain in full (rest from reference TRBV11-2 and TRBJ2-2): EAGVAQSPRYKIIEKRQSVAFWCNPISGHATLYWYQQILGQGPKLLIQFQNNGVVDDSQLPKDRFSAERLKGVDSTLKIQPAKLEDSAVYLCASSLNGRNTGELFFGEGSRLTVL.

This clone was recorded a few times. The rearrangement uses TRBV5-4 and TRBJ2-3, with D uncertain. The V and J ends lost 0 bases and 2 bases respectively, with 10 bases between them. CDR1 is SGHNT and CDR2 is YYREEE in the germline V gene (reference sequence). This CDR3 comprises 15 residues. The CDR3 protein is CASSLETQDTDTQYF. The CDR3 DNA reads TGTGCCAGCAGCTTGGAGACTCAGGACACAGATACGCAGTATTTT. The whole variable domain, remainder taken from reference TRBV5-4 and TRBJ2-3, is ETGVTQSPTHLIKTRGQQVTLRCSSQSGHNTVSWYQQALGQGPQFIFQYYREEENGRGNFPPRFSGLQFPNYSSELNVNALELDDSALYLCASSLETQDTDTQYFGPGTRLTVL.

The chain employs TRBV29-1 and TRBJ2-4; possible D gene TRBD2, 6 bases. V was cut by 4 bases and J by 8 bases, with 24 bases left in between. This CDR3 is 16 amino acids long. Germline CDR1 SQVTM, CDR2 ANQGSEA. The CDR3 DNA sequence: TGCAGCGTTGTTTTCTTCCCCCGGGGGAGAGATTACATTCAGTACTTC. Residues: CSVVFFPRGRDYIQYF.

The rearrangement links TRBV28 to TRBJ2-7; 8 bases match TRBD1. The CDR3 is made up of 15 amino acids. The ends lost 8 bases at V and 0 bases at J; junction bases unmatched: 9. CDR1 is MDHEN and CDR2 is SYDVKM in the germline V gene. For the CDR3, the DNA is TGTGCCAGCTCCGGACAGGGAGTGCACTCCTACGAGCAGTACTTC. Encoded protein: CASSGQGVHSYEQYF.

This clone was seen a few times. The chain joins TRBV29-1 to TRBJ1-2; TRBD1 might be the D (5 bases). CDR3 size: 11 residues. Trimming left V 7 bases short and J 7 bases short, with 13 bases between. Germline lookup yields CDR1 SQVTM and CDR2 ANQGSEA. CDR3 region: CSGARDSGYTF. The CDR3 DNA follows: TGCAGCGGCGCGAGGGACTCTGGCTACACCTTC.

The V call is TRBV9, the J call TRBJ2-7; either TRBD1 or TRBD2 may fit D (5 bases each). V was pared by 4 bases and J by 6 bases, with 14 bases between. Germline CDR1 and CDR2: SGDLS and YYNGEE. The CDR3 has 13 residues. CDR3 in amino acids: CASSLGRSGEQYF. The CDR3 nucleotides read TGTGCCAGCAGCCTGGGACGTTCAGGCGAGCAGTACTTC.

This clone was detected only a few times. This chain uses TRBV27 with TRBJ1-1; perhaps TRBD1 as D (6 bases). The CDR3 is 15 residues long. Germline V gene sequence: CDR1 MNHEY, CDR2 SMNVEV (reference sequence). V lost 1 base and J lost 4, with 13 bases in between. The CDR3 region is CASSLLGGAGTEAFF. CDR3 coding DNA: TGTGCCAGCAGTTTATTGGGGGGCGCGGGCACTGAAGCTTTCTTT.

This clone came up a few times. The rearrangement links TRBV5-1 to TRBJ2-5, with D hard to call. The germline V gene has CDR1 SGHRS and CDR2 YFSETQ. V was clipped by 4 bases and J by 5 bases, with 9 bases between them. The CDR3 loop spans 12 amino acids. The CDR3 DNA is TGCGCCAGCAGCCGCGGAACGGAGACCCAGTACTTC. Translation gives CASSRGTETQYF.

The rearrangement links TRBV7-3 to TRBJ2-1; TRBD1 is a possible D gene (6 bases). Germline V CDR1 and CDR2: SGHTA, FQGTGA. There are 14 residues in the CDR3. Trimming pared 1 base from V and 2 bases from J, leaving 6 bases between. CDR3 nucleotide sequence: TGTGCCAGCAGCTTAAACAGGGCCTACAATGAGCAGTTCTTC. Encoded protein: CASSLNRAYNEQFF.

In this sample, this clone turned up a few times. V and J are TRBV9 and TRBJ2-7; 10 nucleotides line up with TRBD1. The CDR3 runs to 14 residues. Per germline, CDR1 SGDLS and CDR2 YYNGEE. V lost 4 bases and J lost 3; bases outside the gene matches: 4. The CDR3, as DNA: TGTGCCAGCAGCACGGGACAGGGGAACTACGAGCAGTACTTC. Its protein is CASSTGQGNYEQYF.

The J gene is TRBJ2-5, the V gene TRBV30, with 15 positions matching TRBD2. In germline, CDR1 is GTSNPN, CDR2 SVGIG (reference sequence). The junction had 7 bases not matched to a gene; V was cut back by 5 bases and J by 3 bases. The CDR3 runs 16 residues. CDR3 bases: TGTGCCTGGCTGGGACTAGCGGGGGGCCGGGAAGAGACCCAGTACTTC. Translation gives CAWLGLAGGREETQYF.

The J gene is TRBJ2-2, the V gene TRBV28, with D unclear. The CDR3 contains 15 residues. Germline V lookup: CDR1 MDHEN, CDR2 SYDVKM. The V and J ends lost 3 bases and 7 bases respectively, with 15 bases between them. CDR3 loop: CASSLLLSSGGELFF. In DNA, the CDR3 is TGTGCCAGCAGTTTGTTACTGTCTTCAGGCGGGGAGCTGTTTTTT.